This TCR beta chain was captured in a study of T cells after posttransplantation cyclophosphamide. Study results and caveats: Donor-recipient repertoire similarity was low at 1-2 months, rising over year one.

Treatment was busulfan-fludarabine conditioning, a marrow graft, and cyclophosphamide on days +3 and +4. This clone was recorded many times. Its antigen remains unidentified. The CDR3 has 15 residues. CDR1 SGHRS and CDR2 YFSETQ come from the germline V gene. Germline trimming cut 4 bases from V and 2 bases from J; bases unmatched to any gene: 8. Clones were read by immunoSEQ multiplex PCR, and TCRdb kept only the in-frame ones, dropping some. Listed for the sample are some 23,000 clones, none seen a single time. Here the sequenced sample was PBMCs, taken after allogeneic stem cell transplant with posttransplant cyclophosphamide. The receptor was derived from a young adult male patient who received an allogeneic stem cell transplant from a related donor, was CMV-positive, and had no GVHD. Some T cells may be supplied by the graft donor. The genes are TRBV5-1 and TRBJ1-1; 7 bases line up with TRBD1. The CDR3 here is CASSAATGTNTEAFF. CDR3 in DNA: TGCGCCAGCAGCGCTGCGACAGGGACCAACACTGAAGCTTTCTTT.